This T cell receptor (beta chain) was sequenced for a study of identical twins. V lost 3 bases and J 4 bases, leaving 12 bases between the germline ends. Per the germline V gene, CDR1 is SQVTM and CDR2 is ANQGSEA. There are 14 residues in the CDR3. A universal primer site was created by template switching, with the cDNA bearing unique molecular identifiers. TCRdb recomputed calls from the 5' RACE reads with MiXCR, one row per CDR3 protein. The sample holds about 150,000 distinct CDR3 sequences, 3% to 4.5% seen once. This clonotype was seen many times. Its antigen is currently unknown. General observations from the study: Carriage of fewer insertions was seen in abundant cord blood beta clonotypes, whereas memory repertoires showed none. In beta out-of-frame sequences, the excess sharing between twins was weaker. The study found excess low generation probability among twin-shared out-of-frame alpha sequences.

The J gene is TRBJ2-2, the V gene TRBV29-1, with a possible D match to TRBD1 (5 bases). Source material: memory T cells sorted from blood. This clonotype originated in a man aged 18 to 35 in good health. The CDR3 sequence is CSVESGIPTGELFF. The CDR3 bases are TGCAGCGTTGAGTCAGGGATACCCACCGGGGAGCTGTTTTTT.